This T cell receptor (beta chain) is from a study of T-cell memory formation after mild COVID-19. In TCRdb, the 5' RACE reads were re-called with MiXCR into one record per CDR3 protein. The sample records about 320,000 distinct CDR3 sequences, 13% to 15% being singletons. V lost 6 bases and J 2 bases, leaving 15 bases between the germline ends. CDR1 is SGHDT, CDR2 YYEEEE, per germline. This CDR3 comprises 14 residues. Study-wide results and caveats: Researchers found some responding clones in pre-infection memory, a sign that cross-reactive memory joined. Chiefly within CM and EM were the contracting CD4+ clones; CD8+ ones were within EMRA. Clones that contracted from day 15 to 85 were balanced CD4/CD8, while later expanders leaned CD4+.

This clonotype was counted a few times. No antigen is known for it. This receptor was taken from a man between 18 and 29 years old who had mild COVID-19 (a few samples of this study predate the infection). Cell type and time point are not known. Sample: PBMCs or a T cell subset sorted from them (not recorded which). V and J are TRBV5-6 and TRBJ2-7; tentatively, D is TRBD1 (5 bases). The CDR3 sequence: CASTLLPGTYEQYF. In DNA, the CDR3 is TGTGCCAGCACCCTCCTCCCAGGGACCTACGAGCAGTACTTC.